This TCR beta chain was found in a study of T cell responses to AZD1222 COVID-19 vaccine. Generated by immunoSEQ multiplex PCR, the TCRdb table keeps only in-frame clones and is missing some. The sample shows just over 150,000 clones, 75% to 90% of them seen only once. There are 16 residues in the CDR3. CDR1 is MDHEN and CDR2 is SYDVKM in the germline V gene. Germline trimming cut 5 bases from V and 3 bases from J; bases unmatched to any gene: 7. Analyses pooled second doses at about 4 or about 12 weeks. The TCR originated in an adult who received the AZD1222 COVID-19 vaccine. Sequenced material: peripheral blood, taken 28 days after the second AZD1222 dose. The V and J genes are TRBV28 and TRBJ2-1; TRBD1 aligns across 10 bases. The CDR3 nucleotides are TGTGCCAGCAGTCCCCCGGGACAGGGGATCTACAATGAGCAGTTCTTC. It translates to CASSPPGQGIYNEQFF.